This TCR beta chain was recorded in a study of spatial heterogeneity in lung cancer. The overall study: Averaged across combinations, each unique TCR and UMI pairing appeared more than ten times in raw reads, which were uncorrected.

TCRdb redid the calling of the 5' RACE reads with MiXCR, one entry per CDR3 protein. The sample contains more than 40,000 distinct CDR3 sequences, under 25% of which appear only once. The germline CDR1 and CDR2 sequences are WSHSY and SAAADI. The trim removed 6 bases at V and 3 bases at J, leaving 9 bases unmatched. CDR3 length: 15 amino acids. Time point noted: blood at routine non-recurrence follow-up after resection. The sequencing here drew on PBMCs, taken at follow-up. This TCR was sampled from a female donor with early-stage non-small cell lung cancer. The gene calls are TRBV10-2 and TRBJ2-7, with 9 bases matching TRBD1. CDR3 DNA: TGCGCCAGCAGCCACCGACAGGGGGGTCGCTACGAGCAGTACGTC. Its protein is CASSHRQGGRYEQYV.